This paragraph reports one T cell receptor beta chain. Antigen unknown. This sample was included in a study of cytomegalovirus exposure and HLA in healthy donors. Across the study: Of the donors genotyped, 300 to 500 in all, 65% to 90% fell in the Caucasian-associated ancestry cluster.

At sampling all donors were nominally healthy, likely with unrecorded immune exposures. Study results and limitations: Reports indicated that the classifier achieved high specificity and sensitivity in diagnosing cytomegalovirus status. Available immune exposure information was restricted to CMV serostatus only.

Researchers ran the PCR with 60 Vbeta and 13 Jbeta primers. Libraries were prepared by immunoSEQ multiplex PCR; TCRdb keeps only in-frame clonotypes and omits some of them. The data hold more than 200,000 clones, with 65% to 90% observed a single time. This TCR came from a girl aged 5-17 years in good health and CMV-seronegative. Sequencing was carried out using PBMCs.

CDR3 DNA sequence: TGTGCCAGCAGTCTTACAGGGTTGAACAATCAGCCCCAGCATTTT. Its protein is CASSLTGLNNQPQHF. The rearrangement links TRBV6-1 to TRBJ1-5; D is possibly TRBD1 (6 bases). The ends were cut back, 5 bases at V and 3 bases at J, with 14 bases in the middle. The CDR3 totals 15 residues. Per the germline V gene, CDR1 is MNHNS and CDR2 is SASEGT.